One and the same sample provided the 31 T cell receptor beta chains below, sequenced in a study of blood T cell repertoires in COVID-19. Sequencing was performed with immunoSEQ multiplex PCR; in TCRdb, only in-frame clones are kept and a portion is missing. The sample gives roughly 180,000 clones, 60% to 85% of which show up once; approximately 15% is in the top ten. The material sequenced was peripheral blood. The source of these receptors is a man aged 60 to 69 with active or convalescent COVID-19.

Regarding this clone: A read error may produce the germline difference seen at one junction end. The chain has TRBV28 and TRBJ2-7, with no clear D. The CDR3 runs to 15 residues. The germline gives CDR1 MDHEN, CDR2 SYDVKM. The CDR3 DNA is TGTGCCGGCAGTCTCCCCGGCGGAATCAGCTACGAGCAGTACTTC. It codes for CAGSLPGGISYEQYF.

This chain uses TRBV9 with TRBJ1-6; D is unresolved. The CDR3 totals 13 residues. Germline assignment: CDR1 SGDLS and CDR2 YYNGEE. The V and J ends lost 0 bases and 10 bases respectively, with 8 bases between them. Here the CDR3 DNA reads TGTGCCAGCAGCGTAGATAGCCGATCACCCCTCCACTTT. It specifies CASSVDSRSPLHF.

Note on this clone: At one of its ends the junction is not consistent with the germline gene, which may arise from a read error. The gene calls are TRBV10-3 and TRBJ1-5; TRBD1 is a possible D gene (6 bases). Germline V CDR1 and CDR2: ENHRY, SYGVKD. The CDR3 totals 13 residues. The CDR3, as DNA: TGTGCCATCAGTGAGGCAGGGGATCACCCCCAGCATTTT. Amino acid sequence: CAISEAGDHPQHF.

This clone was found a few times. The chain combines TRBV6-5 with TRBJ2-7; 7 bases match TRBD1. This CDR3 has 12 amino acids. The V segment lost 5 bases and the J segment 5 bases; nucleotides outside the gene matches: 3. Germline V gene lookup returns CDR1 MNHEY and CDR2 SVGAGI. For the CDR3, the DNA is TGTGCCAGCAGTCACAGGGGCAACGAGCAGTACTTC. This codes for CASSHRGNEQYF.

The J gene is TRBJ1-1, the V gene TRBV29-1; TRBD1 is a possible D gene (5 bases). CDR1 and CDR2 from the germline V gene are SQVTM and ANQGSEA. With 0 bases removed from V and 10 bases from J, the gap between germline ends came to 15 bases. The CDR3 totals 13 residues. CDR3 nucleotide sequence: TGCAGCGTTGAAGATCAAGGGTCGGGGGGAGCTTTCTTT. Protein product: CSVEDQGSGGAFF. Drawing the rest from reference TRBV29-1 and TRBJ1-1, the complete variable domain is SAVISQKPSRDICQRGTSLTIQCQVDSQVTMMFWYRQQPGQSLTLIATANQGSEATYESGFVIDKFPISRPNLTFSTLTVSNMSPEDSSIYLCSVEDQGSGGAFFGQGTRLTVV.

This chain links TRBV15 with TRBJ2-3; D is perhaps TRBD2 (7 bases). Trimming took 0 bases from V and 4 from J, leaving 20 bases between them. CDR1 is LNHNV and CDR2 is YYDKDF in the germline V gene (reference sequence). This CDR3 region has 18 residues. The CDR3 nucleotides read TGTGCCACCAGCAGAGAAGTTGGCCTCTCGGGGGGCGCAGATACGCAGTATTTT. It specifies CATSREVGLSGGADTQYF.

The sample holds one count of this clone. The chain has TRBV6-2 or TRBV6-3 and TRBJ1-2, with 8 bases that match TRBD1. The germline V gene has CDR1 MNHEY and CDR2 SVGEGT. V gave up 5 bases and J gave up 5 bases; unmatched junction bases: 4. This CDR3 contains 13 residues. Here the CDR3 DNA reads TGTGCCAGCAGTCCGGACAGGGTGTATGGCTACACCTTC. Protein sequence: CASSPDRVYGYTF.

This clone was found many times. This CDR3 reads CASNTGWAGELFF. DNA of the CDR3: TGCGCCAGCAATACAGGGTGGGCCGGGGAGCTGTTTTTT. The rearrangement links TRBV5-1 to TRBJ2-2, with D possibly matching TRBD1 (6 bases). The germline V gene has CDR1 SGHRS and CDR2 YFSETQ. The CDR3 loop spans 13 amino acids. The V end lost 6 bases, the J end lost 6 bases, and 12 bases lay between the germline ends.

The rearrangement links TRBV7-9 to TRBJ2-1; 11 nucleotides line up with TRBD2. CDR3 length: 16 residues. The germline V gene has CDR1 SEHNR and CDR2 FQNEAQ (reference sequence). J lost 7 bases, V lost 2 bases, and 7 bases had no gene match. The CDR3 nucleotides read TGTGCCAGCAGCTTATTACTAGCGGGAGCTAGGAATGAGCAGTTCTTC. Protein product: CASSLLLAGARNEQFF.

The chain links TRBV4-3 to TRBJ2-7; 7 nucleotides line up with TRBD2. CDR1 is LGHNA and CDR2 is YSLEER in the germline V gene. J lost 1 base, V lost 1 base, and 4 bases had no gene match. The CDR3 is made up of 15 amino acids. CDR3 in DNA: TGCGCCAGCAGCCAAGGGGCCGGGGGGTCCTACGAGCAGTACTTC. This codes for CASSQGAGGSYEQYF.

This clone was observed once. The chain links TRBV25-1 to TRBJ2-3; perhaps TRBD1 as D (6 bases). Trimming cost V 2 bases and J 6 bases, with 15 bases left between them. The germline CDR1 and CDR2 sequences are MGHDK and SYGVNS. The CDR3 has 15 amino acids. The DNA for the CDR3 is TGTGCCAGCAGTGAAACAGGGAAGCCCCCGGATACGCAGTATTTT. Its protein is CASSETGKPPDTQYF.

The V and J genes are TRBV6-5 and TRBJ2-5, with D maybe TRBD2 (5 bases). The CDR3 loop spans 15 amino acids. V dropped 11 bases and J dropped 5 bases, with 24 bases sitting between them. Germline assignment: CDR1 MNHEY and CDR2 SVGAGI. The CDR3 sequence is CAARTKGPPGETQYF. The CDR3 DNA reads TGTGCCGCCAGAACAAAAGGTCCCCCGGGGGAGACCCAGTACTTC.

In its sample, this clone was seen once. The chain combines TRBV25-1 with TRBJ2-3; 7 bases agree with TRBD2. CDR1 is MGHDK and CDR2 is SYGVNS in the germline V gene. The CDR3 covers 14 residues. The J segment lost 0 bases and the V segment lost 5 bases, leaving 2 bases of the junction unmatched. The CDR3 region is CASSREASTDTQYF. Written as DNA, the CDR3 is TGTGCCAGCAGTCGGGAGGCTAGCACAGATACGCAGTATTTT.

The chain links TRBV18 to TRBJ1-1; no clear D gene. CDR3 length: 13 residues. V lost 1 base to trimming and J lost 3 bases, with 6 bases between them. In germline, CDR1 is KGHSH, CDR2 LQKENI. DNA of the CDR3: TGTGCCAGCTCACCACGGAGCGACACTGAAGCTTTCTTT. Translating gives CASSPRSDTEAFF.

The chain has TRBV7-8 and TRBJ2-5, with D uncertain. Trimming stripped 1 base from V and 2 bases from J, with 14 bases between. Germline assignment: CDR1 SGHVS and CDR2 FQNEAQ. The CDR3 contains 16 residues. CDR3 nucleotide sequence: TGTGCCAGCAGCTTAGTTCCCTTTTGGCCGCAAGAGACCCAGTACTTC. Its translation is CASSLVPFWPQETQYF.

This clone has a single count. The rearrangement joins TRBV6-6 to TRBJ1-5; D is unclear. CDR1 is MNHNY, CDR2 SVGAGI, per germline (reference sequence). The germline V and J ends were trimmed by 5 bases and 3 bases, with 8 bases remaining between them. The length of the CDR3 is 13 residues. The CDR3 DNA follows: TGTGCCAGCAGTCACGAGGACAATCAGCCCCAGCATTTT. This encodes CASSHEDNQPQHF.

There are a few counts of this clone. The chain links TRBV3-1 (or the pseudogene TRBV3-2) to TRBJ2-1; 9 nucleotides line up with TRBD2. Germline assignment: CDR1 LGHDT and CDR2 YNNKEL (reference sequence). This CDR3 is built from 16 residues. Losses at the gene ends were 5 bases for V and 1 base for J; bases not matched to a gene: 6. The DNA of the CDR3 is TGTGCCAGCAGCTATAGCGGGAGTGGGTCCTACAATGAGCAGTTCTTC. Protein sequence: CASSYSGSGSYNEQFF.

The J gene is TRBJ1-3, the V gene TRBV5-4; weak D call: TRBD1 (6 bases). This CDR3 has 13 amino acids. CDR1 SGHNT and CDR2 YYREEE come from the germline V gene (reference sequence). V lost 4 bases and J lost 5, with 10 bases in between. For the CDR3, the DNA is TGTGCCAGCAGCCCCACAGGGAGAAACACCATATATTTT. Translation gives CASSPTGRNTIYF. Full variable domain (remainder filled in from reference TRBV5-4 and TRBJ1-3): ETGVTQSPTHLIKTRGQQVTLRCSSQSGHNTVSWYQQALGQGPQFIFQYYREEENGRGNFPPRFSGLQFPNYSSELNVNALELDDSALYLCASSPTGRNTIYFGEGSWLTVV.

The rearrangement links TRBV7-2 to TRBJ2-5, with 7 bases that match TRBD1. Germline V lookup: CDR1 SGHTA, CDR2 FQGNSA. CDR3 length: 13 amino acids. The trim removed 5 bases at V and 5 bases at J, leaving 5 bases unmatched. Here the CDR3 DNA reads TGTGCCAGCAGCCCCGGACAGGCGGAGACCCAGTACTTC. Translated, it gives CASSPGQAETQYF.

The V and J genes are TRBV11-1 and TRBJ1-1; no reliable D call. The CDR3 consists of 15 residues. V was clipped by 5 bases and J by 3 bases, with 16 bases between them. Germline CDR1 SGHAT, CDR2 FQDESV (reference sequence). CDR3 sequence reads: CASSGRAYFDTEAFF. DNA for the CDR3: TGTGCCAGCAGCGGGAGAGCATATTTCGACACTGAAGCTTTCTTT.

This clone was counted once. The chain couples TRBV28 to TRBJ1-4, with TRBD1 matching 7 bases. This CDR3 comprises 14 residues. The germline gives CDR1 MDHEN, CDR2 SYDVKM. The ends lost 4 bases at V and 8 bases at J; junction bases unmatched: 7. In DNA form, the CDR3 reads TGTGCCAGCAGTTCTCATGCAGGGGGGGAAAAACTGTTTTTT. This translates into CASSSHAGGEKLFF.

The rearrangement uses TRBV29-1 and TRBJ2-7, with D unclear. Germline CDR1 SQVTM, CDR2 ANQGSEA. V dropped 4 bases and J dropped 0 bases, with 13 bases sitting between them. CDR3 length equals 14 residues. CDR3 protein: CSVGGLGVSYEQYF. As DNA, the CDR3 is TGCAGCGTTGGAGGTCTCGGAGTCTCCTACGAGCAGTACTTC.

The rearrangement links TRBV11-3 to TRBJ1-5, with a weak D call TRBD1 (6 bases). Germline V gene lookup returns CDR1 SGHNT and CDR2 YENEEA. This CDR3 is 17 amino acids long. V was clipped by 5 bases and J by 1 base, with 18 bases between them. CDR3 region: CASSIRGWVSSNQPQHF. The CDR3 nucleotides read TGTGCCAGCAGCATAAGGGGGTGGGTTTCCAGCAATCAGCCCCAGCATTTT.

This sequence joins TRBV11-2 and TRBJ1-2; tentatively, D is TRBD1 (6 bases). The CDR3 totals 13 residues. Germline CDR1 SGHAT, CDR2 FQNNGV. Trimming pared 4 bases from V and 2 bases from J, leaving 8 bases between. DNA of the CDR3: TGTGCCAGCAGCTCCGGACAGAACTATGGCTACACCTTC. Translation gives CASSSGQNYGYTF.

The chain couples TRBV27 to TRBJ2-3; possible D gene TRBD2, 5 bases. V was shortened by 3 bases and J by 4 bases, with 8 bases between the two germline ends. This CDR3 comprises 13 residues. CDR1 is MNHEY, CDR2 SMNVEV, per germline (reference sequence). This CDR3 is CASSLRVADTQYF. CDR3 in DNA: TGTGCCAGCAGTTTGAGGGTGGCAGATACGCAGTATTTT.

CDR3 in DNA: TGTGCCAGCTCCCCGAGCGTACGGACTAGCGGCACCGGGGAGCTGTTTTTT. Its protein product is CASSPSVRTSGTGELFF. The V gene is TRBV18, the J gene TRBJ2-2; 10 bases are shared with TRBD2. V lost 6 bases and J lost 4; bases outside the gene matches: 11. The CDR3 extends over 17 amino acids. The germline V gene has CDR1 KGHSH and CDR2 LQKENI.

J is TRBJ2-3 and V is TRBV6-6; unclear D gene. Germline assignment: CDR1 MNHNY and CDR2 SVGAGI (reference sequence). Trimming pared 2 bases from V and 1 base from J, leaving 10 bases between. This CDR3 spans 15 amino acids. The DNA of the CDR3 is TGTGCCAGCAGTTACGAGGTCATTGGCACAGATACGCAGTATTTT. Translating it yields CASSYEVIGTDTQYF.

V and J are TRBV5-1 and TRBJ1-4; 9 bases agree with TRBD1. With V trimmed by 4 bases and J by 8 bases, 6 bases remained unmatched. CDR1 SGHRS and CDR2 YFSETQ come from the germline V gene. This CDR3 is 14 amino acids long. The CDR3 loop reads CASSQDRGYEKLFF. The CDR3 DNA reads TGCGCCAGCAGCCAGGACAGGGGTTACGAAAAACTGTTTTTT.

V usage is TRBV29-1 and J usage is TRBJ2-1; TRBD1 matches 10 bases. The CDR3 spans 14 residues. V gave up 5 bases and J gave up 2 bases; unmatched junction bases: 3. CDR1 is SQVTM and CDR2 is ANQGSEA in the germline V gene. The DNA of the CDR3 is TGCAGCGTTTCCGGGACAGGGGCCTACAATGAGCAGTTCTTC. It encodes CSVSGTGAYNEQFF.

J is TRBJ1-5 and V is TRBV7-2; maybe TRBD1 (6 bases). The CDR3 consists of 13 residues. Germline CDR1 is SGHTA and CDR2 is FQGNSA. Trimming took 5 bases from V and 4 from J, leaving 9 bases between them. CDR3 loop: CASSKDRNQPQHF. The CDR3 DNA reads TGTGCCAGCAGCAAGGACAGAAATCAGCCCCAGCATTTT.

The V call is TRBV5-4, the J call TRBJ2-2; D is unresolved. The V and J ends lost 1 base and 5 bases respectively, with 9 bases between them. The CDR3 contains 14 residues. Germline values: CDR1 SGHNT, CDR2 YYREEE (reference sequence). Here the CDR3 DNA reads TGTGCCAGCAGCTTGTCAGGTTTTACCGGGGAGCTGTTTTTT. This sequence encodes CASSLSGFTGELFF.